The sequence of this TCR beta chain was determined in a study of blood T cell repertoires in COVID-19. Sequencing used immunoSEQ multiplex PCR; TCRdb keeps in-frame clones, though not all of them. The sample shows around 430,000 clones, approximately 88% of them seen only once. Germline-derived CDR1 and CDR2 are MNHEY and SMNVEV (reference sequence). V was cut by 7 bases and J by 9 bases, with 13 bases left in between. The CDR3 spans 12 residues. The origin of this receptor is a woman aged 45-65 years with COVID-19, enrolled during active disease. Sequenced: peripheral blood. The chain employs TRBV27 and TRBJ2-4; maybe TRBD2 (6 bases). The CDR3 loop is CASMGGAGIQYF. The CDR3 region has the DNA TGTGCCAGCATGGGGGGAGCCGGCATTCAGTACTTC.